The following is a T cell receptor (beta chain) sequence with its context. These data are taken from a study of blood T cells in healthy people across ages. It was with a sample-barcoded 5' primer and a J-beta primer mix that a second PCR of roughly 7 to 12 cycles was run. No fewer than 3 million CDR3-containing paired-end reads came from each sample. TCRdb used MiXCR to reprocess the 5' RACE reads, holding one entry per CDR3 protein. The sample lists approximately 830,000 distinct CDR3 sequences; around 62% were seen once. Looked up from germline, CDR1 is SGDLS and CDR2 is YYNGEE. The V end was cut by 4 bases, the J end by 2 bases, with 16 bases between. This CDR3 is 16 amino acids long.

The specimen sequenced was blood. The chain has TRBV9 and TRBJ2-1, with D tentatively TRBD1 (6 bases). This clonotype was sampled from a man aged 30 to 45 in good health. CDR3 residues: CASSTGHLKAYNEQFF. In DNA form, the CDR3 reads TGTGCCAGCAGCACGGGACACCTCAAGGCCTACAATGAGCAGTTCTTC.